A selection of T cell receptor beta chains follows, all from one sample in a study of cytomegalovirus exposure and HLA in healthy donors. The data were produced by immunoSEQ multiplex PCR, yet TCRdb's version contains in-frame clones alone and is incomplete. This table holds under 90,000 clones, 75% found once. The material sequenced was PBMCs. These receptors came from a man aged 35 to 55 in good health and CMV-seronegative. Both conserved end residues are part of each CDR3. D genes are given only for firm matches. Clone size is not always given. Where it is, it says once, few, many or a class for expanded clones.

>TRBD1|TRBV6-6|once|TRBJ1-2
TGTGCCAGCAGGTACAGGGGAAACTATGGCTACACCTTC
CASRYRGNYGYTF
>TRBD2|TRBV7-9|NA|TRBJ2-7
TGTTCCAGCAGCTCCCTCCAAGCGGGGGGGGTAGTTTTC
CSSSSLQAGGVVF
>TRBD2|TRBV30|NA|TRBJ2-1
TGTGCCCGACAACCTAGCGGGAGTCTGGGGAATGAGCAGTTCTTC
CARQPSGSLGNEQFF
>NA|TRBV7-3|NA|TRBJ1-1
TGTGCCAGCAGCTTCTTGCGCGTAGGGCGGGGCACTGAAGCTTTCTTT
CASSFLRVGRGTEAFF
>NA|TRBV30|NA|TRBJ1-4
TGTGCCGTGGGGGGAACGGGAAAACTGTTTTTT
CAVGGTGKLFF
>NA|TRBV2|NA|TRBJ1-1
TGTGCCAGCAGGGGGAGGTCCGGTCGAGCTGAAGCTTTCTTT
CASRGRSGRAEAFF
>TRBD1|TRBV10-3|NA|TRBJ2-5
TGTGCCATCAGTGACCCGACAGGGGAAGAGACCCAGTACTTC
CAISDPTGEETQYF
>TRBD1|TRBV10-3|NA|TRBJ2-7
TGTGCCATCAGTGAGTTAGGGGGCCAATCCTCCTACGAGCAGTACTTC
CAISELGGQSSYEQYF
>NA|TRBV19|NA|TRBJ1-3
TGTGCCAGCTTGGACAGAGCTGGAAACACCATATATTTT
CASLDRAGNTIYF
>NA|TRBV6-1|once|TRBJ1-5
TGTGCCAGCATCTCAGGGGATTATAGCAATCAGCCCCAGCATTTT
CASISGDYSNQPQHF
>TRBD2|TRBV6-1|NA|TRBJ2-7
TGTGCCAGCAGTTTTCGACTAGCGGGTTACGAGCAGTACTTC
CASSFRLAGYEQYF
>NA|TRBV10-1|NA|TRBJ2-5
TGCGCCAGCAGTGACCCTCGACGGAGTGGTGGGGAGACCCAGTACTTC
CASSDPRRSGGETQYF
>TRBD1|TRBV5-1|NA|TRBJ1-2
TGCGCCAGCAGTCGGACAGGTGAGGACTATGGCTACACCTTC
CASSRTGEDYGYTF
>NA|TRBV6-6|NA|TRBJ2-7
TGTGCCAGCAGCCGGACCACCGGGAGCTACGAGCAGTACTTC
CASSRTTGSYEQYF
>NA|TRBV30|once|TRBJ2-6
TGTGCCGTGGCCAGGGATGGGGCCAACGTCCTGACTTTC
CAVARDGANVLTF
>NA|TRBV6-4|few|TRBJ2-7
TGTGCCAGCAGGGGGGGAACAATCTACGAGCAGTACTTC
CASRGGTIYEQYF
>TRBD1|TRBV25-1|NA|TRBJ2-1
TGTGCCAGCAGTGAATTCGAGGGACAGGGCTACAATGAGCAGTTCTTC
CASSEFEGQGYNEQFF
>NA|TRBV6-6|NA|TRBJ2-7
TGTGCCAGCAGCCCGGGGAGCTACGAGCAGTACTTC
CASSPGSYEQYF
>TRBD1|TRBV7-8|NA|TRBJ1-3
TGTGCCAGCAGCCAGACCGGGACAGGGTCTTTCTCTGGAAACACCATATATTTT
CASSQTGTGSFSGNTIYF
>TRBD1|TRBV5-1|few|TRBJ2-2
TGCGCCAGCAGCCCGACGGGACAGGGGGCCTCGGGGGAGCTGTTTTTT
CASSPTGQGASGELFF
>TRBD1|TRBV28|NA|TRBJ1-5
TGTGCCAGCAGACAGGGACAGTCATATCAGCCCCAGCATTTT
CASRQGQSYQPQHF
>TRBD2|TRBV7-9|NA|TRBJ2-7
TGTGCCAGCAGCTTAGGGCTAGCGGGGGACGAGCAGTACTTC
CASSLGLAGDEQYF
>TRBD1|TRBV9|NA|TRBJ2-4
TGTGCCAGCAGCAAGACGGGACAGGGTGACATTCAGTACTTC
CASSKTGQGDIQYF
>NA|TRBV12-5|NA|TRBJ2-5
TGTGCTAGTGGTTCGTCGCTGAGTGAGACCCAGTACTTC
CASGSSLSETQYF
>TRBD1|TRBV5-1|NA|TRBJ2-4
TGCGCCAGCAGCTCCCGGGACAGGCTACTCAACATTCAGTACTTC
CASSSRDRLLNIQYF
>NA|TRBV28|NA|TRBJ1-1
TGTGCCAGCAGTCTCTACTCCGGGACACCACGTGAAGCTTTCTTT
CASSLYSGTPREAFF
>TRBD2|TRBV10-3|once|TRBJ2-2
TGTGCCATCAAGACAGGAACTAGCGGGAGCGGTGGGGAGCTGTTTTTT
CAIKTGTSGSGGELFF
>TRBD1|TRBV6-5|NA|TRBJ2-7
TGTGCCAGCAGTTACTCGGGGACAGGGGTCAGGGAGCAGTACTTC
CASSYSGTGVREQYF
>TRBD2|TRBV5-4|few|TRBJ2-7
TGTGCCAGCAGCACGCTGACTAGCGGGGGGGCAGGCGAGCAGTACTTC
CASSTLTSGGAGEQYF
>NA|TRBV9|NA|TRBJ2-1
TGTGCCAGCAGCGCTAAAGAGAGTTCGTACAATGAGCAGTTCTTC
CASSAKESSYNEQFF
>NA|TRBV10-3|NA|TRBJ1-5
TGTGCCATCAGTGAGTCCAGGGGCCCTAGCAATCAGCCCCAGCATTTT
CAISESRGPSNQPQHF
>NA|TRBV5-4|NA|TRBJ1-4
TGTGCCAGCAGCTTGGACGCGGGGCGTTCGAATGAAAAACTGTTTTTT
CASSLDAGRSNEKLFF
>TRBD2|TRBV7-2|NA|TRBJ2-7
TGTGCCAGCAGCCCGGGCGGGGGGGGCTCCTACGAGCAGTACTTC
CASSPGGGGSYEQYF
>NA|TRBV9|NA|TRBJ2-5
TGTGCCAGCAGCGTAGGAGGTAGCGGAGAGACCCAGTACTTC
CASSVGGSGETQYF
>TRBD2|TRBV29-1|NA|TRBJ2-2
TGCAGCGTTGAGAGCGGGACGAACACCGGGGAGCTGTTTTTT
CSVESGTNTGELFF
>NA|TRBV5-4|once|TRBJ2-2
TGTGCCAGCAGCGAAGGGGTTTCGGACACCGGGGAGCTGTTTTTT
CASSEGVSDTGELFF
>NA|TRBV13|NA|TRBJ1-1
TGTGCCAGCAGCTTAGGCCAGGGCCCTGAAGCTTTCTTT
CASSLGQGPEAFF
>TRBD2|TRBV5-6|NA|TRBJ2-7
TGTGCCAGCAGCAAACTAGCGGTTAACTCCTACGAGCAGTACTTC
CASSKLAVNSYEQYF
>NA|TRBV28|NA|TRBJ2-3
TGTGCCAGCAGTTCCGGGTCTACAGATACGCAGTATTTT
CASSSGSTDTQYF
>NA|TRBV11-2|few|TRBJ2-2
TGTGCCAGCAGTCGACTAGTATCCCCCGGGGAGCTGTTTTTT
CASSRLVSPGELFF
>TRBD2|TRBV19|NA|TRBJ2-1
TGTGCCAGTAAAAGACGGGGGGATCACAATGAGCAGTTCTTC
CASKRRGDHNEQFF
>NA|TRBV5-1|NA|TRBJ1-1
TGCGCCAGCAGCTTGACACCTCCTAACACTGAAGCTTTCTTT
CASSLTPPNTEAFF
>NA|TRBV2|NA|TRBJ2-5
TGTGCCAGCAACAGGCACCAAGAGACCCAGTACTTC
CASNRHQETQYF
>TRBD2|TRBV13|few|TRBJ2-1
TGTGCCAGCAGCCTACTAGCGGGGGACTACAATGAGCAGTTCTTC
CASSLLAGDYNEQFF
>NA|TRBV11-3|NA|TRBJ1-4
TGTGCCAGCAGCTTACTTAATGAAAAACTGTTTTTT
CASSLLNEKLFF
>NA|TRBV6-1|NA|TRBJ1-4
TGTGCCAGCAGTGAATATTGGTACCCGGGGACAACTAATGAAAAACTGTTTTTT
CASSEYWYPGTTNEKLFF
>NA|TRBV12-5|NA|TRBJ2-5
TGTGCTAGTGGTTTGGGACAATCCCGCCAAGAGACCCAGTACTTC
CASGLGQSRQETQYF
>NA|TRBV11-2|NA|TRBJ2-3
TGTGCCAGCAGCTTAGACTCCGGAGCTACCGGCACAGATACGCAGTATTTT
CASSLDSGATGTDTQYF
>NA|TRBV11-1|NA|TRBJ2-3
TGTGCCAGCAGCTTACCCGTCGGAGATACGCAGTATTTT
CASSLPVGDTQYF
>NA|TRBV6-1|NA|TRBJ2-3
TGTGCCAGCAGTGAAGCGTTGGGGGGAGCGGGTGATACGCAGTATTTT
CASSEALGGAGDTQYF
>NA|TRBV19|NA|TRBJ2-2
TGTGCCAGTTGGAGTGGCGGGACCGGGGAGCTGTTTTTT
CASWSGGTGELFF
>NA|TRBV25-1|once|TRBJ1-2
TGTGCCAGCAGCCCCGGGTCGGGCTACACCTTC
CASSPGSGYTF
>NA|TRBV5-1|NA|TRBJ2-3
TGCGCCAGCAGCTTGGGATCTAGCATAAGCACAGATACGCAGTATTTT
CASSLGSSISTDTQYF
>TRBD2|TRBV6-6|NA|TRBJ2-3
TGTGCCACCGGGACTAGCGGGATTGAGAGCACAGATACGCAGTATTTT
CATGTSGIESTDTQYF
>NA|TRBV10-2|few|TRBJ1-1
TGCGCCAGCAGTGAGGTACAGGGACGAGCTTTCTTT
CASSEVQGRAFF
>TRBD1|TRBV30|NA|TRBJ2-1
TGTGCCTGGAGCGCCGGGACAGGGAGAGGGTTTGAGCAGTTCTTC
CAWSAGTGRGFEQFF
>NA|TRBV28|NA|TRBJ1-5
TGTGCCAGCAGTTTAGGCAGTAGCAATCAGCCCCAGCATTTT
CASSLGSSNQPQHF
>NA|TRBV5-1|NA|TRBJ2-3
TGCGCCAGCAGCGGGTCGGAGTACACAGATACGCAGTATTTT
CASSGSEYTDTQYF
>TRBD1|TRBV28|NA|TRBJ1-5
TGTGCCAGCAGTCACGGACAGGCGGGACAGCCCCAGCATTTT
CASSHGQAGQPQHF